A selection of T cell receptor beta chains follows, all from one sample in a study of OX40 agonist ivuxolimab in advanced cancers. Repertoires were generated with immunoSEQ multiplex PCR, while TCRdb's copy carries only in-frame clones and drops some. Among about 82,000 clones, around 93% were seen once, and the ten largest hold about 8.6%. Source: CD4+ or CD8+ T cells sorted from blood, taken in a trial of the OX40 agonist ivuxolimab. The receptors here all came from an adult with an advanced solid tumor such as melanoma, head and neck, liver or kidney cancer. CDR3s include the opening cysteine and the closing phenylalanine or tryptophan. Each record gives: J gene, V gene, D gene, clone size, CDR3 DNA, CDR3 protein. The D gene is left open where the match is weak. Rows may omit the clone size; those that give it use once, few, many or a size class.

TRBJ1-1 | TRBV5-6 | TRBD1 | . | TGTGCCAGCAGTCCTGAACCGACAGGGGCCAACACTGAAGCTTTCTTT | CASSPEPTGANTEAFF
TRBJ2-3 | TRBV6-6 | TRBD2 | . | TGTGCCAGCAGCCAGACCCTAGCGGGCTCCACAGATACGCAGTATTTT | CASSQTLAGSTDTQYF
TRBJ2-1 | TRBV9 | . | once | TGTGCCAGCAGCCCTAGCTTCGGGTTGAGCTCCTACAATGAGCAGTTCTTC | CASSPSFGLSSYNEQFF
TRBJ2-2 | TRBV5-4 | . | once | TGTGCCAGCAGCTCGGGGGTACCGAACACCGGGGAGCTGTTTTTT | CASSSGVPNTGELFF
TRBJ2-7 | TRBV10-3 | . | . | TGTGCCATCAGTCAGGGGCCCGACTACGAGCAGTACTTC | CAISQGPDYEQYF
TRBJ2-7 | TRBV5-1 | TRBD1 | . | TGCGCCAGCAGCTTGGAGAAAGGGGGCATCTCCTACGAGCAGTACTTC | CASSLEKGGISYEQYF
TRBJ2-7 | TRBV5-1 | . | . | TGCGCCAGCAGCTTCGACAGCTACGAGCAGTACTTC | CASSFDSYEQYF
TRBJ1-4 | TRBV6-1 | . | . | TGTGCCAGCAGTGAAGTTGGACAATGGGATGAAAAACTGTTTTTT | CASSEVGQWDEKLFF
TRBJ2-1 | TRBV6-4 | . | few | TGTGCCAGCAGGACAGGTTACAATGAGCAGTTCTTC | CASRTGYNEQFF
TRBJ2-2 | TRBV5-1 | . | few | TGCGCCAGCAGACCGGAAGCCGGGGAGCTGTTTTTT | CASRPEAGELFF
TRBJ1-1 | TRBV29-1 | TRBD1 | . | TGCAGCGTTGAAGGTGGACAGGGCAGCGATCCGTTGAACACTGAAGCTTTCTTT | CSVEGGQGSDPLNTEAFF
TRBJ1-2 | TRBV5-6 | . | . | TGTGCCAGCAGCTTTATAACTGCACAGTCCTTCTATGGCTACACCTTC | CASSFITAQSFYGYTF
TRBJ1-1 | TRBV11-2 | . | . | TGTGCCAGCAGCTTAGGGCGGCGGGGCACTGAAGCTTTCTTT | CASSLGRRGTEAFF
TRBJ2-1 | TRBV11-2 | . | . | TGTGCCAGCAGCTTAGTCGTCGTGGGGGCCCCCTACAATGAGCAGTTCTTC | CASSLVVVGAPYNEQFF
TRBJ1-1 | TRBV6-5 | . | . | TGTGCCAGCAGTCAGGTTCATGAAGCTTTCTTT | CASSQVHEAFF
TRBJ2-1 | TRBV4-1 | TRBD1 | . | TGCGCCAGCAGCCAAAGGGACAGTACCTACAATGAGCAGTTCTTC | CASSQRDSTYNEQFF
TRBJ1-2 | TRBV7-2 | . | few | TGTGCCAGCAGCTTAGCCGACGGGAATGCTGGCTACACCTTC | CASSLADGNAGYTF
TRBJ2-4 | TRBV6-1 | . | once | TGTGCCAGCCTCCAAGTGGGGTTGAACTTC | CASLQVGLNF
TRBJ1-1 | TRBV30 | . | . | TGTGCCTGGAGTGGGGGGGCGTACACTGAAGCTTTCTTT | CAWSGGAYTEAFF
TRBJ2-7 | TRBV29-1 | TRBD1 | . | TGCAGCGTTGAGTGGGGACAGGGGGCGGGAGAGCAGTACTTC | CSVEWGQGAGEQYF
TRBJ2-7 | TRBV4-1 | TRBD1 | . | TGCGCCAGCAGCCAAGATCCCCAAGGACAGGGCATCTACGAGCAGTACTTC | CASSQDPQGQGIYEQYF
TRBJ2-2 | TRBV5-1 | . | . | TGCGCCAGCAGCCTTACAGGGCCCGGGGAGCTGTTTTTT | CASSLTGPGELFF
TRBJ2-5 | TRBV7-9 | TRBD2 | . | TGTGCCAGCAGCTTTATGCTAGCGGGGGGAAGGGAGACCCAGTACTTC | CASSFMLAGGRETQYF
TRBJ2-1 | TRBV5-1 | . | . | TGCGCCAGCAGCTTGGCCCTAACCAACAATGAGCAGTTCTTC | CASSLALTNNEQFF
TRBJ1-1 | TRBV29-1 | . | . | TGCAGCGTTGAACAGGGATCGAACACTGAAGCTTTCTTT | CSVEQGSNTEAFF
TRBJ2-4 | TRBV10-3 | . | . | TGTGCCATCAGTGAGATCTGGAGGGGGGCCAAAAACATTCAGTACTTC | CAISEIWRGAKNIQYF
TRBJ2-2 | TRBV30 | . | . | TGTGCCTGGGGCCGGGACCCAGACACCGGGGAGCTGTTTTTT | CAWGRDPDTGELFF
TRBJ2-7 | TRBV6-5 | TRBD1 | . | TGTGCCAGCAGTTACCAAGGACAGGGTGGGGAGTACGAGCAGTACTTC | CASSYQGQGGEYEQYF
TRBJ2-5 | TRBV10-2 | . | . | TGCGCCTGCCAAAGCCCGGGGGCTGGGGAGACCCAGTACTTC | CACQSPGAGETQYF
TRBJ1-1 | TRBV5-6 | . | . | TGTGCCAGCAGCTTGGTAGCGAGCACTGAAGCTTTCTTT | CASSLVASTEAFF
TRBJ2-7 | TRBV6-5 | TRBD1 | . | TGTGCCAGCAGTTACTTTGGACAGGCTGACTACGAGCAGTACTTC | CASSYFGQADYEQYF
TRBJ2-1 | TRBV7-6 | TRBD2 | . | TGTGCCAGCAGCTTATCTCTGGGAGGGATCCCCTACAATGAGCAGTTCTTC | CASSLSLGGIPYNEQFF
TRBJ2-1 | TRBV9 | . | . | TGTGCCAGCAGCGATTTGGCAGTCGGGCAGTTCTTC | CASSDLAVGQFF
TRBJ1-1 | TRBV30 | . | . | TGTGCCTGGAGTGCCCCGGGGTCTCCCCCTGAAGCTTTCTTT | CAWSAPGSPPEAFF
TRBJ2-7 | TRBV27 | . | once | TGTGCCAGCAGCCCGGGACACTTTGGCTACGAGCAGTACTTC | CASSPGHFGYEQYF
TRBJ2-7 | TRBV27 | TRBD1 | . | TGTGCCAGCAGTCAGGACAGGGGGGGGAACGAGCAGTACTTC | CASSQDRGGNEQYF
TRBJ1-1 | TRBV6-8 | . | . | TGTGCCAGCAGTTACCACCGGAACAAAGCTTTCTTT | CASSYHRNKAFF
TRBJ2-3 | TRBV7-8 | TRBD2 | . | TGTGCCAGCAGCTTACTAGCGGGGGCCACAGATACGCAGTATTTT | CASSLLAGATDTQYF
TRBJ2-7 | TRBV7-2 | . | . | TGTGCCAGCAGCTTAGTCCGGGACACCGACTACGAGCAGTACTTC | CASSLVRDTDYEQYF
TRBJ2-5 | TRBV7-9 | . | . | TGTGCCAGCAGCTTCCTACAAGAGACCCAGTACTTC | CASSFLQETQYF
TRBJ1-1 | TRBV29-1 | . | . | TGCAGCGTTTCAGGTGACGGAATGAACACTGAAGCTTTCTTT | CSVSGDGMNTEAFF
TRBJ1-2 | TRBV9 | . | . | TGTGCCAGCAGCCCCCCGAGTTCTCCAAACTATGGCTACACCTTC | CASSPPSSPNYGYTF
TRBJ2-6 | TRBV9 | . | . | TGTGCCAGCAGCGTCGTGGGTACAGGGGCCAACGTCCTGACTTTC | CASSVVGTGANVLTF
TRBJ1-2 | TRBV9 | . | once | TGTGCCAGCAGCCCGGACTACTATGGCTACACCTTC | CASSPDYYGYTF
TRBJ2-7 | TRBV5-5 | TRBD1 | . | TGTGCCAGCAGCCCAATGGACAGGAGCACCTACGAGCAGTACTTC | CASSPMDRSTYEQYF
TRBJ1-2 | TRBV7-8 | . | . | TGTGCCAGCAGCTTAGCTGGGGGCGACTATGGCTACACCTTC | CASSLAGGDYGYTF
TRBJ1-4 | TRBV6-5 | TRBD1 | few | TGTGCCAGCAGTTACTCTCCGGACAGGGTTGAAAAACTGTTTTTT | CASSYSPDRVEKLFF
TRBJ2-7 | TRBV28 | TRBD1 | . | TGTGCCAGCAGTTTTCTGGTAAGCCCGGCGTCCGGGACAGCGAACTCCTACGAGCAGTACTTC | CASSFLVSPASGTANSYEQYF
TRBJ2-5 | TRBV27 | . | . | TGTGCCAGCAGTTTATCCGGCTTCCCGGAGGTGCAGTACTTC | CASSLSGFPEVQYF